This T cell receptor beta chain was sequenced in a study of OX40 agonist ivuxolimab in advanced cancers. About the study: Patients enrolled in dose escalation were diagnosed with hepatocellular carcinoma, melanoma, renal cell or head and neck cancer. It was permissible to have had prior anti-PD-1, anti-PD-L1 or anti-CTLA-4 therapy, and around 40% had some. General observations from the study: Expanded clones belonging to CD8+ T cells outnumbered, on average, those of CD4+. The expanded peripheral T cells' antigen specificity was not determined.

Only in-frame clones appear in the TCRdb table, and some are missing; sequencing was by immunoSEQ multiplex PCR. The sample has more than 45,000 clones, more than 75% seen once. Regarding this clone: No antigen is known for it.

The CDR3 runs 15 residues. V shed 4 bases, J shed 0 bases, and the junction held 3 bases outside the gene matches. The V gene's germline CDR1 is MGHRA and CDR2 YSYEKL. The chain employs TRBV4-1 and TRBJ2-7, with 10 bases that match TRBD2. This sequence originates from an adult with an advanced solid tumor such as melanoma, head and neck, liver or kidney cancer. The sample consisted of CD4+ or CD8+ T cells sorted from blood, taken in a trial of the OX40 agonist ivuxolimab. Here the CDR3 DNA reads TGCGCCAGCAGCCCCTCTAGCGGGAGCTCCTACGAGCAGTACTTC. Its translation: CASSPSSGSSYEQYF.